This TCR beta chain was identified during a study of blood T cell repertoires in COVID-19. Study as a whole: Sites in the United States, Italy and Spain provided acute and convalescent COVID-19 samples. T cells, B-cell-depleted T cells, or PBMCs provided the cDNA or gDNA that served as material.

The CDR3 covers 13 residues. CDR1 and CDR2 (germline): SGHTA, FQGNSA. V shed 1 base and J shed 1 base, with 4 bases lying between them. Per the original data handling: Quantification of nucleated cells was approximated via reference gene primer amplification. Assay: immunoSEQ multiplex PCR; the TCRdb copy retains only in-frame clones and omits some. That table supplies the V and J calls and clone size; D and trimming were determined from the DNA. The data hold more than 80,000 clones, with approximately 86% observed a single time. Sequenced: peripheral blood. The chain couples TRBV7-2 to TRBJ1-1; no firm D call. This receptor was identified in a man aged 40-50 years with acute or convalescent COVID-19. The CDR3 loop is CASSLVRNTEAFF. The CDR3 coding sequence is TGTGCCAGCAGCTTAGTGAGGAACACTGAAGCTTTCTTT.